These 22 T cell receptor beta chains came from one sample sequenced in a study of blood T cells in healthy people across ages (dated by TCRdb to the mid-2010s). The library was built by means of 5' RACE. Instrument on record: Illumina HiSeq 2500. A second PCR of about 6 to 11 cycles was run with a J-beta primer mix and a sample-barcoded 5' primer. Starting from the raw public reads, TCRdb applied fastp trimming at Q25, assembled clones with MiXCR and retained in-frame beta chains. A single entry per CDR3 protein holds the most common genes and DNA from its merged rows. The sample table contains approximately 760,000 distinct CDR3 sequences; only one count was recorded for more than 20% of them. The ten largest clones take up 9.4% of the sample. The same sample was also used in a study of T cells of mothers and their children.

Source material: blood. These receptors originate from a boy aged 5 to 17 in good health.

This clonotype was observed a few times. This chain joins TRBV2 and TRBJ2-1; D may be TRBD2 (5 bases). Deletions cut 6 bases from V and 5 bases from J, with 11 bases between. CDR1 SNHLY and CDR2 FYNNEI come from the germline V gene. This CDR3 has 13 residues. The CDR3 spells CASREDANNEQFF. For the CDR3, the DNA is TGTGCCAGCAGGGAGGACGCAAACAATGAGCAGTTCTTC. The whole variable domain, filled in from reference TRBV2 and TRBJ2-1, reads EPEVTQTPSHQVTQMGQEVILRCVPISNHLYFYWYRQILGQKVEFLVSFYNNEISEKSEIFDDQFSVERPDGSNFTLKIRSTKLEDSAMYFCASREDANNEQFFGPGTRLTVL.

The V call is TRBV6-6, the J call TRBJ2-3; D is undetermined. V dropped 6 bases and J dropped 1 base, with 8 bases sitting between them. CDR1 and CDR2 (germline): MNHNY, SVGAGI (reference sequence). The CDR3 sequence is 13 residues long. CDR3 nucleotide sequence: TGTGCCAGCAGAGGACCTGGCACAGATACGCAGTATTTT. Residues: CASRGPGTDTQYF.

V and J are TRBV11-2 and TRBJ2-5; D is uncertain. Trimming cost V 5 bases and J 2 bases, with 12 bases left between them. The CDR3 has 14 amino acids. Germline loops: CDR1 SGHAT, CDR2 FQNNGV. The DNA of the CDR3 is TGTGCCAGCAGCCCGTTCATAGAGCAAGAGACCCAGTACTTC. It codes for CASSPFIEQETQYF.

The table lists this clonotype with a few counts. The J gene is TRBJ1-4, the V gene TRBV7-9, with D unresolved. This CDR3 comprises 12 residues. In germline, CDR1 is SEHNR, CDR2 FQNEAQ (reference sequence). Trimming took 4 bases from V and 8 from J, leaving 8 bases between them. This chain's CDR3 is CASSWESEKLFF. Written as DNA, the CDR3 is TGTGCCAGCAGCTGGGAATCCGAAAAACTGTTTTTT.

The chain couples TRBV28 to TRBJ2-3; a possible D gene is TRBD1 (6 bases). The CDR3 spans 15 residues. Trimming took 4 bases from V and 2 from J, leaving 13 bases between them. Per the germline V gene, CDR1 is MDHEN and CDR2 is SYDVKM. CDR3 nucleotide sequence: TGTGCCAGCAGTTCGAGTAGGGGGTACACAGATACGCAGTATTTT. As protein: CASSSSRGYTDTQYF.

This clonotype has only a few counts. V gene TRBV19 combines with J gene TRBJ1-4; no reliable D call. CDR1 is LNHDA, CDR2 SQIVND, per germline (reference sequence). The V end was cut by 3 bases, the J end by 5 bases, with 16 bases between. This CDR3 region has 16 residues. This chain's CDR3 is CASSMLEGPLNEKLFF. The CDR3 DNA reads as TGTGCCAGTAGTATGCTTGAGGGTCCCTTAAATGAAAAACTGTTTTTT.

This clonotype was counted a few times. V gene TRBV18 combines with J gene TRBJ2-7; D is uncertain. This CDR3 contains 13 residues. Trimming took 4 bases from V and 3 from J, leaving 10 bases between them. CDR1 KGHSH and CDR2 LQKENI come from the germline V gene. Here the CDR3 DNA reads TGTGCCAGCTCACGCGACCTCAACTACGAGCAGTACTTC. Protein product: CASSRDLNYEQYF.

This clonotype has just a few counts. The J gene is TRBJ2-7, the V gene TRBV10-1; D remains ambiguous. V was trimmed by 3 bases and J by 6 bases, leaving 6 bases between them. Germline V gene lookup returns CDR1 WNHNN and CDR2 SYGVQD (reference sequence). The CDR3 contains 11 residues. The CDR3 DNA sequence: TGCGCCAGCAGTGACTGGGGCGAGCAGTACTTC. It translates to CASSDWGEQYF.

This clonotype was found a few times. The rearrangement joins TRBV3-1 to TRBJ1-2; unclear D gene. The length of the CDR3 is 14 residues. Germline values: CDR1 LGHDT, CDR2 YNNKEL (reference sequence). The ends were cut back, 3 bases at V and 4 bases at J, with 12 bases in the middle. In DNA form, the CDR3 reads TGTGCCAGCAGCCACCTCCTAACGGGCTATGGCTACACCTTC. It specifies CASSHLLTGYGYTF.

The chain has TRBV29-1 and TRBJ1-1; the match to TRBD1 covers 7 bases. The ends lost 6 bases at V and 0 bases at J; junction bases unmatched: 4. Germline V lookup: CDR1 SQVTM, CDR2 ANQGSEA. This CDR3 spans 13 amino acids. CDR3 protein: CSVGQKMNTEAFF. In DNA form, the CDR3 reads TGCAGCGTGGGACAGAAAATGAACACTGAAGCTTTCTTT.

The V call is TRBV20-1, the J call TRBJ1-2, with 8 bases that match TRBD1. Germline V lookup: CDR1 DFQATT, CDR2 SNEGSKA (reference sequence). This CDR3 is 14 amino acids long. The junction had 8 bases not matched to a gene; V was cut back by 4 bases and J by 4 bases. The DNA for the CDR3 is TGCAGTGCTATCTGGGGACAGGACCCCTATGGCTACACCTTC. As protein: CSAIWGQDPYGYTF.

The table lists this clonotype with many counts. The chain's CDR3 is CASSLELAGVGYNEQFF. The CDR3 DNA reads TGCGCCAGCAGCTTGGAGCTAGCGGGAGTTGGGTACAATGAGCAGTTCTTC. The chain has TRBV5-1 and TRBJ2-1, with TRBD2 matching 10 bases. Losses at the gene ends were 0 bases for V and 4 bases for J; bases not matched to a gene: 7. Germline V gives CDR1 SGHRS, CDR2 YFSETQ. This CDR3 has 17 amino acids.

J is TRBJ2-2 and V is TRBV27; TRBD2 matches 7 bases. This CDR3 spans 15 amino acids. The junction had 9 bases not matched to a gene; V was cut back by 5 bases and J by 6 bases. CDR1 is MNHEY, CDR2 SMNVEV, per germline (reference sequence). The CDR3 sequence: CASSPPIGRAGELFF. DNA for the CDR3: TGTGCCAGCAGTCCCCCGATAGGGAGGGCCGGGGAGCTGTTTTTT.

This rearrangement joins TRBV15 to TRBJ2-1; 13 bases align to TRBD2. The CDR3 runs 15 residues. Germline V CDR1 and CDR2: LNHNV, YYDKDF (reference sequence). Trimming cost V 5 bases and J 6 bases; bases outside gene matches: 4. CDR3 DNA sequence: TGTGCCACCAGCCCACTAGCGGGAGGGTTCAATGAGCAGTTCTTC. Its translation: CATSPLAGGFNEQFF. Full variable domain (rest looked up from reference TRBV15 and TRBJ2-1): DAMVIQNPRYQVTQFGKPVTLSCSQTLNHNVMYWYQQKSSQAPKLLFHYYDKDFNNEADTPDNFQSRRPNTSFCFLDIRSPGLGDTAMYLCATSPLAGGFNEQFFGPGTRLTVL.

The chain couples TRBV9 to TRBJ2-7, with TRBD2 matching 8 bases. This CDR3 region has 15 residues. CDR1 and CDR2 (germline): SGDLS, YYNGEE. With 3 bases clipped from V and 0 bases from J, the junction kept 5 bases outside the gene matches. The CDR3 here is CASSATTSDSYEQYF. CDR3 sequence (DNA): TGTGCCAGCAGCGCTACGACTAGCGACTCCTACGAGCAGTACTTC.

The gene calls are TRBV24-1 and TRBJ2-5; 8 bases line up with TRBD2. The CDR3 has 16 residues. V was pared by 0 bases and J by 5 bases, with 7 bases of the junction left unmatched. The germline gives CDR1 KGHDR, CDR2 SFDVKD. The CDR3 DNA reads as TGTGCCACCAGTGATTTGAGGGCGGGGGGTCGGGAGACCCAGTACTTC. Its translation: CATSDLRAGGRETQYF.

The rearrangement joins TRBV11-2 to TRBJ2-2; TRBD1 is a possible D gene (5 bases). V was pared by 0 bases and J by 6 bases, with 11 bases between. CDR1 is SGHAT and CDR2 is FQNNGV in the germline V gene. The CDR3 length is 15 residues. The CDR3 sequence is CASSLEIVGAGELFF. The CDR3 DNA is TGTGCCAGCAGCTTAGAGATTGTAGGGGCCGGGGAGCTGTTTTTT.

The chain couples TRBV5-6 to TRBJ2-3; 8 nucleotides align to TRBD2. There are 16 residues in the CDR3. CDR1 and CDR2 from the germline V gene are SGHDT and YYEEEE. V shed 0 bases, J shed 6 bases, and the junction held 9 bases outside the gene matches. In DNA, the CDR3 is TGTGCCAGCAGCTTGGGAGCGGGGGCGACCATCGATACGCAGTATTTT. Its translation is CASSLGAGATIDTQYF.

This clonotype was seen more than once but under ten times. The CDR3 spells CSASRRDPGANVLTF. CDR3 DNA sequence: TGCAGTGCTAGTCGTCGGGATCCCGGGGCCAACGTCCTGACTTTC. The V gene is TRBV20-1, the J gene TRBJ2-6; D might be TRBD2 (5 bases). The CDR3 runs 15 residues. Germline V gene data show CDR1 as DFQATT and CDR2 as SNEGSKA (reference sequence). Trimming stripped 3 bases from V and 4 bases from J, with 13 bases between.

V usage is TRBV6-5 and J usage is TRBJ1-2, with 8 bases identical to TRBD1. This CDR3 is built from 16 residues. CDR1 MNHEY and CDR2 SVGAGI come from the germline V gene. The V gene end was trimmed by 2 bases and the J gene end by 4 bases; junction bases not matched to a gene: 9. CDR3: CASSYTDPQGAYGYTF. The CDR3 nucleotides are TGTGCCAGCAGTTACACTGACCCGCAGGGGGCCTATGGCTACACCTTC.

The chain combines TRBV3-1 with TRBJ1-2, with a possible D match to TRBD1 (5 bases). CDR1 and CDR2 from the germline V gene are LGHDT and YNNKEL (reference sequence). This CDR3 region has 15 residues. The V and J ends lost 3 bases and 7 bases respectively, with 18 bases between them. The CDR3 sequence: CASSQTWAGDFGYTF. The CDR3 nucleotides are TGTGCCAGCAGCCAGACATGGGCGGGGGATTTTGGCTACACCTTC. The full variable domain, completed using reference TRBV3-1 and TRBJ1-2, is DTAVSQTPKYLVTQMGNDKSIKCEQNLGHDTMYWYKQDSKKFLKIMFSYNNKELIINETVPNRFSPKSPDKAHLNLHINSLELGDSAVYFCASSQTWAGDFGYTFGSGTRLTVV.

The V and J genes are TRBV7-3 and TRBJ2-1; the D gene is possibly TRBD1 (5 bases). The CDR3 has 17 residues. The V and J ends lost 3 bases and 6 bases respectively, with 21 bases between them. Germline V gene data show CDR1 as SGHTA and CDR2 as FQGTGA. The CDR3 nucleotides are TGTGCCAGCAGCTTGGGGCCGACAGTAGGCCCCCGCAATGAGCAGTTCTTC. As protein: CASSLGPTVGPRNEQFF.